Below, 4 T cell receptor beta chains from the same sample are listed, as sequenced in a study of T cell responses to AZD1222 COVID-19 vaccine. Clones were sequenced by immunoSEQ multiplex PCR, and TCRdb holds only the in-frame ones, with some missing. The table records around 53,000 clones, 85% to 90% of them present only once. The sample in question was peripheral blood, obtained on day 0 of MenACWY control vaccination. All receptors come from an adult in good health.

V is TRBV7-3 and J is TRBJ2-7; a weak D match, TRBD1 (6 bases). Per germline, CDR1 SGHTA and CDR2 FQGTGA. The V and J ends lost 2 bases and 5 bases respectively, with 13 bases between them. CDR3 length: 14 residues. DNA of the CDR3: TGTGCCAGCAGCTTATTTGCGGCAGGGGACGAGCAGTACTTC. Residues: CASSLFAAGDEQYF. The whole variable domain, filled in from reference TRBV7-3 and TRBJ2-7, reads GAGVSQTPSNKVTEKGKYVELRCDPISGHTALYWYRQSLGQGPEFLIYFQGTGAADDSGLPNDRFFAVRPEGSVSTLKIQRTERGDSAVYLCASSLFAAGDEQYFGPGTRLTVT.

The rearrangement links TRBV28 to TRBJ2-6; unclear D gene. Trimming cost V 8 bases and J 0 bases, with 2 bases left between them. CDR1 is MDHEN, CDR2 SYDVKM, per germline. This CDR3 is 12 amino acids long. The CDR3 sequence: CASASGANVLTF. In nucleotides, the CDR3 is TGTGCCAGCGCCTCTGGGGCCAACGTCCTGACTTTC.

The genes are TRBV30 and TRBJ2-1, with D perhaps TRBD2 (6 bases). The CDR3 covers 14 residues. Germline V gene sequence: CDR1 GTSNPN, CDR2 SVGIG (reference sequence). V was pared by 5 bases and J by 4 bases, with 15 bases between. The CDR3, as DNA: TGTGCCTGGCGCGGGACGGCGGCATACAATGAGCAGTTCTTC. Translated: CAWRGTAAYNEQFF.

V is TRBV28 and J is TRBJ1-1; D perhaps matches TRBD1 (5 bases). Trimming took 7 bases from V and 6 from J, leaving 18 bases between them. This CDR3 contains 14 residues. Germline loops: CDR1 MDHEN, CDR2 SYDVKM. CDR3 sequence: CASNIWGSGSEAFF. Here the CDR3 DNA reads TGTGCCAGCAACATATGGGGGTCAGGGTCTGAAGCTTTCTTT.